The next 2 T cell receptor beta chains were all read from a single sample in a study of T-cell reconstitution after alpha-beta-depleted transplantation in children. This sample's TCRbeta library carried unique molecular identifier barcodes. TCRdb ran MiXCR on the PCR reads and lists one entry per CDR3 protein. The sample holds approximately 980,000 distinct CDR3 sequences, about 29% seen once. Sequencing was performed on PBMCs, mostly from graft donor cells, taken 360 days after TCRalphabeta/CD19-depleted stem cell transplant. All receptors derive from a boy under two years old who had a stem cell transplant for SCID, so the T cells may come from the graft donor.

This clonotype was counted ten times or more. J is TRBJ2-7 and V is TRBV15; 9 bases align to TRBD1. CDR1 is LNHNV and CDR2 is YYDKDF in the germline V gene (reference sequence). The CDR3 runs 14 residues. The V and J ends lost 5 bases and 3 bases, in that order; junction bases with no gene match: 5. The CDR3 reads CATSGGTGNYEQYF. The CDR3 nucleotides read TGTGCCACCAGCGGAGGGACAGGGAACTACGAGCAGTACTTC. Filled out from reference TRBV15 and TRBJ2-7, the complete variable domain reads DAMVIQNPRYQVTQFGKPVTLSCSQTLNHNVMYWYQQKSSQAPKLLFHYYDKDFNNEADTPDNFQSRRPNTSFCFLDIRSPGLGDTAMYLCATSGGTGNYEQYFGPGTRLTVT.

This clonotype was seen only a few times. The CDR3 nucleotides read TGTGCCAGCAGTTTCTTTGGGAGCGGAGGACCGGGGCCCGAGCAGTACTTC. Its translation is CASSFFGSGGPGPEQYF. The chain is built from TRBV12-3 or TRBV12-4 and TRBJ2-7, with D tentatively TRBD1 or TRBD2 (5 bases each). V lost 3 bases and J 6 bases, leaving 24 bases between the germline ends. The CDR3 runs 17 residues.